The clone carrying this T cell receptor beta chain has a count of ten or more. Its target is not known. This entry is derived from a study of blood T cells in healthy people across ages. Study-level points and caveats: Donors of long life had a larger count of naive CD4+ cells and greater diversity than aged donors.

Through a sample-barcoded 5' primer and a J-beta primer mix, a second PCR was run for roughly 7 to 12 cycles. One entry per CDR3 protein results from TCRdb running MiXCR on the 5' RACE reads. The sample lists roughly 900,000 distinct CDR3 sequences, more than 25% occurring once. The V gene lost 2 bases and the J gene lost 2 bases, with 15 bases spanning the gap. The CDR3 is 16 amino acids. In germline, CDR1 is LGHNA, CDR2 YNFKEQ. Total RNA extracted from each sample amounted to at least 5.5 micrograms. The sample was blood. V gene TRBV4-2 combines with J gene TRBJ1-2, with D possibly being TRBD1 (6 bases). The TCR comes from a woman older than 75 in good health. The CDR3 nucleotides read TGTGCCAGCAGCCAATTTCAGGACAGCAGCAACTATGGCTACACCTTC. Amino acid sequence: CASSQFQDSSNYGYTF.